This T cell receptor (beta chain) came from a study of blood T cell repertoires in COVID-19. Assignment of participants to cohorts was predicated upon participant-reported clinical history. The table came from immunoSEQ multiplex PCR; TCRdb's copy has only in-frame clones and leaves some out. The repertoire holds roughly 280,000 clones, with 88% as singletons. Input material: PBMCs or T cells enriched from blood (not recorded which). The receptor was isolated from a woman aged 50 to 60 who had recovered from COVID-19.

DNA of the CDR3: TGCGCCAGCAGCCGGACTAGCGGGATAGACAATGAGCAGTTCTTC. Protein product: CASSRTSGIDNEQFF. The V call is TRBV4-1, the J call TRBJ2-1, with 12 positions matching TRBD2. The V and J ends lost 4 bases and 5 bases, in that order; junction bases with no gene match: 3. Looked up from germline, CDR1 is MGHRA and CDR2 is YSYEKL. The CDR3 contains 15 residues.